The 2 T cell receptor beta chains below were found in one sample sequenced in a study of shared clonotypes between healthy human individuals. Clones were read by immunoSEQ multiplex PCR, and TCRdb kept only the in-frame ones, dropping some. The repertoire holds fewer than 400,000 clones, with around 67% as singletons. The sequencing input was memory CD4+ T cells sorted from blood. Subset denoted: CD45RA-negative fraction. These receptors all stem from a man aged 25 to 40 in good health.

This rearrangement joins TRBV7-8 to TRBJ1-5, with TRBD1 identical over 11 bases. Per germline, CDR1 SGHVS and CDR2 FQNEAQ. Germline trimming cut 1 base from V and 5 bases from J; bases unmatched to any gene: 7. The CDR3 consists of 17 residues. The CDR3 loop reads CASSLGTGGTSYQPQHF. CDR3 in DNA: TGTGCCAGCAGCTTAGGGACAGGGGGCACTTCATATCAGCCCCAGCATTTT. Looking up the rest from reference TRBV7-8 and TRBJ1-5 gives the full variable domain: GAGVSQSPRYKVAKRGQDVALRCDPISGHVSLFWYQQALGQGPEFLTYFQNEAQLDKSGLPSDRFFAERPEGSVSTLKIQRTQQEDSAVYLCASSLGTGGTSYQPQHFGDGTRLSIL.

The J gene is TRBJ2-7, the V gene TRBV9, with TRBD2 identical over 10 bases. J gave up 9 bases and V 1 base, and 4 bases lay outside the gene matches. CDR3 length: 13 residues. Germline V lookup: CDR1 SGDLS, CDR2 YYNGEE. CDR3: CASSVTSGNVQYF. The CDR3 DNA is TGTGCCAGCAGCGTAACTAGCGGGAATGTGCAGTACTTC.